The sequence of this T cell receptor beta chain was determined in a study of blood T cell repertoires in COVID-19. Overall study: Acute and convalescent COVID-19 samples came from the United States, Italy and Spain. Sample material is recorded as cDNA or gDNA derived from T cells, B-cell-depleted T cells, or PBMCs.

Libraries were prepared by immunoSEQ multiplex PCR; TCRdb keeps only in-frame clonotypes and omits some of them. The repertoire holds 140,000 or so clones, with roughly 90% as singletons. J gave up 1 base and V 4 bases, and 2 bases lay outside the gene matches. Germline CDR1 reads SGHRS; CDR2 reads YFSETQ. This CDR3 region has 15 residues. Sequenced: peripheral blood. The chain joins TRBV5-1 to TRBJ2-1, with TRBD1 matching 10 bases. The clonotype comes from a man in his sixties or seventies with acute or convalescent COVID-19. The CDR3 nucleotides read TGCGCCAGCAGCGAGGGACAGGGGTCCTACAATGAGCAGTTCTTC. Translation: CASSEGQGSYNEQFF.